This record concerns one T cell receptor beta chain sequence. The data are from a study of blood T cell repertoires in COVID-19. Whole-study context: The analysed material was cDNA or gDNA that came from T cells, B-cell-depleted T cells, or PBMCs.

V lost 1 base and J lost 3, with 9 bases in between. The CDR3 covers 15 residues. Germline V gene sequence: CDR1 SGHAT, CDR2 FQNNGV. TCRdb keeps only in-frame clones here, not all; method: immunoSEQ multiplex PCR. The sample holds approximately 80,000 clones; around 77% are singletons and the top ten take 16%. V gene TRBV11-2 combines with J gene TRBJ2-2; D not certain. This receptor was identified in a man aged 70-80 years with active or convalescent COVID-19. Sequencing was performed on peripheral blood. CDR3 nucleotide sequence: TGTGCCAGCAGCTTAGGAAACAGCCACACCGGGGAGCTGTTTTTT. It is translated as CASSLGNSHTGELFF.